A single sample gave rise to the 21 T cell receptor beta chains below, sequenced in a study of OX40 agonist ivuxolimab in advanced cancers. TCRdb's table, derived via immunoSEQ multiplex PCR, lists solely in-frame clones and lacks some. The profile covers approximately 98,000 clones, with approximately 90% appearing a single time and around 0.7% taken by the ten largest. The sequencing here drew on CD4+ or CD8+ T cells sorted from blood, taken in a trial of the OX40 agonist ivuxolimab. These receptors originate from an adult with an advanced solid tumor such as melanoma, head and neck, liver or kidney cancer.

The CDR3 nucleotides are TGTGCCAGCAGTTTAGGGGGGCGTACATACGAGCAGTACTTC. Translating it yields CASSLGGRTYEQYF. This sequence joins TRBV27 and TRBJ2-7, with D perhaps being TRBD1 or TRBD2 (6 bases each). The CDR3 has 14 amino acids. CDR1 MNHEY and CDR2 SMNVEV come from the germline V gene (reference sequence). V was pared by 2 bases and J by 4 bases, with 12 bases between.

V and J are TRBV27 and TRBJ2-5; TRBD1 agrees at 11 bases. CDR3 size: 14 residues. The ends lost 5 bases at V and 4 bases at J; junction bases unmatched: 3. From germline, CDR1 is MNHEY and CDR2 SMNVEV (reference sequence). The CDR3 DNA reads TGTGCCAGCAGTCGGGACAGGGGGGGAGAGACCCAGTACTTC. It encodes CASSRDRGGETQYF.

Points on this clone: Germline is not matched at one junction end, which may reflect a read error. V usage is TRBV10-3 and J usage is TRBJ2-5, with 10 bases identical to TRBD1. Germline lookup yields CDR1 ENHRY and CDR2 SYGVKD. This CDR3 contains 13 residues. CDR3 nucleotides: TGTGCCATCGGTGACAGGGGGCCAGAGACCCAGTACTTC. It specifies CAIGDRGPETQYF.

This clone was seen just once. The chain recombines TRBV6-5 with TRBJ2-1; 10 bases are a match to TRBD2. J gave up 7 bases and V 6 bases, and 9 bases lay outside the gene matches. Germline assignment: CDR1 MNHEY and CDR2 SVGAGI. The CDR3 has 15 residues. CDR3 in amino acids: CASRPSGRAGNEQFF. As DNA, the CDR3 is TGTGCCAGCAGACCCAGCGGGAGGGCCGGTAATGAGCAGTTCTTC.

The CDR3 here is CASSQDGLAGAYEQYF. CDR3 nucleotides: TGCGCCAGCAGCCAAGATGGACTAGCGGGGGCCTACGAGCAGTACTTC. The chain carries TRBV4-1 and TRBJ2-7; 13 positions agree with TRBD2. CDR3 length equals 16 residues. The V and J ends lost 0 bases and 2 bases, in that order; junction bases with no gene match: 1. Germline V gene lookup returns CDR1 MGHRA and CDR2 YSYEKL.

The CDR3 DNA follows: TGTGCCAGTGCTCGGGGGTGGAACGAGCAGTACTTC. Protein product: CASARGWNEQYF. This sequence joins TRBV6-6 and TRBJ2-7; D perhaps matches TRBD2 (6 bases). With 9 bases removed from V and 5 bases from J, the gap between germline ends came to 14 bases. The CDR3 is made up of 12 amino acids. Germline V gives CDR1 MNHNY, CDR2 SVGAGI (reference sequence).

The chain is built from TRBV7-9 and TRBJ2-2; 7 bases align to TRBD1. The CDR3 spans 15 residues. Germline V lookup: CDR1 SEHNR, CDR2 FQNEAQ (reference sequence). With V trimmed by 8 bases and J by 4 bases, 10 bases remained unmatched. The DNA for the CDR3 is TGTGCCAGCCGCCCCTTGGCAGGGGGCACCGGGGAGCTGTTTTTT. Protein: CASRPLAGGTGELFF.

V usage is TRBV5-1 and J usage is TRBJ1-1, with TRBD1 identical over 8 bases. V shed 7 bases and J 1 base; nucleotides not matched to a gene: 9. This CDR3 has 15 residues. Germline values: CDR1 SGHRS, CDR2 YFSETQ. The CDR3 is CASGQGTVGNTEAFF. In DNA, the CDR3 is TGCGCCAGCGGACAGGGCACAGTGGGGAACACTGAAGCTTTCTTT.

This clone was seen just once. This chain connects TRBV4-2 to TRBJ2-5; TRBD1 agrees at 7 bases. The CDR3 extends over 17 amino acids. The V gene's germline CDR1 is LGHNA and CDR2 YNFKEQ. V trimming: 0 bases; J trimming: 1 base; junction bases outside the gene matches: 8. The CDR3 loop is CASSQEVDTGVQETQYF. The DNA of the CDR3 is TGTGCCAGCAGCCAAGAGGTGGACACAGGGGTCCAAGAGACCCAGTACTTC.

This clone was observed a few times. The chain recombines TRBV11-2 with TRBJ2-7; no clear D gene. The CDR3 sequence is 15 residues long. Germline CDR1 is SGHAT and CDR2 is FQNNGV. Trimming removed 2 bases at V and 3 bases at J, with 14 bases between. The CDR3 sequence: CASSLWQRANYEQYF. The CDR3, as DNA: TGTGCCAGCAGCTTATGGCAGCGAGCTAACTACGAGCAGTACTTC. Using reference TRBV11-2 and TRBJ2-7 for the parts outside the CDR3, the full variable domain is EAGVAQSPRYKIIEKRQSVAFWCNPISGHATLYWYQQILGQGPKLLIQFQNNGVVDDSQLPKDRFSAERLKGVDSTLKIQPAKLEDSAVYLCASSLWQRANYEQYFGPGTRLTVT.

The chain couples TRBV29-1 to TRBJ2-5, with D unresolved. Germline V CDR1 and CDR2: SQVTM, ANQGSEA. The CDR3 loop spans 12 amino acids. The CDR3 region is CSAHEPTETQYF. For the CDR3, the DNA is TGCAGTGCACACGAGCCCACGGAGACCCAGTACTTC. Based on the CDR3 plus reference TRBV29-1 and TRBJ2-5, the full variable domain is SAVISQKPSRDICQRGTSLTIQCQVDSQVTMMFWYRQQPGQSLTLIATANQGSEATYESGFVIDKFPISRPNLTFSTLTVSNMSPEDSSIYLCSAHEPTETQYFGPGTRLLVL.

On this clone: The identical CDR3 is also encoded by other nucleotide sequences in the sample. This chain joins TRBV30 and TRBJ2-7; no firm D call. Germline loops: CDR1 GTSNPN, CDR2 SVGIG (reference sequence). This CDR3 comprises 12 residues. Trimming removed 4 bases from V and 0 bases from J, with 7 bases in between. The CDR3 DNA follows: TGTGCCTGGACTGGCGGCTCCTACGAGCAGTACTTC. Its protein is CAWTGGSYEQYF.

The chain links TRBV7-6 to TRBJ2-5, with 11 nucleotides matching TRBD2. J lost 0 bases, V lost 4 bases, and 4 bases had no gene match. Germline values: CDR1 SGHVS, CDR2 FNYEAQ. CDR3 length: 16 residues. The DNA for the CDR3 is TGTGCCAGCAGCTCTGGGACTAGCGGATACCAAGAGACCCAGTACTTC. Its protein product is CASSSGTSGYQETQYF.

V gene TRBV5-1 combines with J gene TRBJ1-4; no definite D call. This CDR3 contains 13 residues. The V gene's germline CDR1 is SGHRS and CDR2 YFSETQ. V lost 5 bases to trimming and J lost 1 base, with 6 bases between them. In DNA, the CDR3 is TGCGCCAGCAGGGCTTTAACTAATGAAAAACTGTTTTTT. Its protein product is CASRALTNEKLFF.

The CDR3 DNA is TGTGCCAGCAGAGAGCAGAACACCGGGGAGCTGTTTTTT. Its protein is CASREQNTGELFF. The chain links TRBV6-1 to TRBJ2-2; D unclear. Germline CDR1 MNHNS, CDR2 SASEGT. Deletions cut 6 bases from V and 1 base from J, with 6 bases between. CDR3 length equals 13 residues.

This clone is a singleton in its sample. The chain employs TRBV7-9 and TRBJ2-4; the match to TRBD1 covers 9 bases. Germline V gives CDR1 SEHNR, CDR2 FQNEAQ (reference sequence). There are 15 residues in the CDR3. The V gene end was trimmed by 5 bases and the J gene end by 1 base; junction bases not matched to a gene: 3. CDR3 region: CASSPQGAAKNIQYF. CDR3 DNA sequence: TGTGCCAGCAGCCCACAGGGGGCCGCCAAAAACATTCAGTACTTC.

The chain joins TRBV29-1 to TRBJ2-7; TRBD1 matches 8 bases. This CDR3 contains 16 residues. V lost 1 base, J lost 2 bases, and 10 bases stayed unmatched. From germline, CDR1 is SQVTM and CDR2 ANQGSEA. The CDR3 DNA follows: TGCAGCGTTGAAGTTGGGCAGGGGGCGTGGACCTACGAGCAGTACTTC. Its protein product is CSVEVGQGAWTYEQYF.

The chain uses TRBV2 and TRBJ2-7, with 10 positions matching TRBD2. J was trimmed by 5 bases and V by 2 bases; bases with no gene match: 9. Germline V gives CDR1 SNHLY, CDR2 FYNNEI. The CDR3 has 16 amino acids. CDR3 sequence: CASSEFYSGGQDEQYF. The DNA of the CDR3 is TGTGCCAGCAGTGAATTCTATAGCGGGGGGCAAGACGAGCAGTACTTC.

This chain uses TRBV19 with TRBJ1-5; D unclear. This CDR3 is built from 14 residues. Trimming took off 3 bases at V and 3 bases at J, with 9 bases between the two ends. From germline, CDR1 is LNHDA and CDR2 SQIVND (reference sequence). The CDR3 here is CASSIVHLNQPQHF. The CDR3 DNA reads TGTGCCAGTAGTATCGTACACCTCAATCAGCCCCAGCATTTT. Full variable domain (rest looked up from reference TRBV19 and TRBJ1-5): DGGITQSPKYLFRKEGQNVTLSCEQNLNHDAMYWYRQDPGQGLRLIYYSQIVNDFQKGDIAEGYSVSREKKESFPLTVTSAQKNPTAFYLCASSIVHLNQPQHFGDGTRLSIL.

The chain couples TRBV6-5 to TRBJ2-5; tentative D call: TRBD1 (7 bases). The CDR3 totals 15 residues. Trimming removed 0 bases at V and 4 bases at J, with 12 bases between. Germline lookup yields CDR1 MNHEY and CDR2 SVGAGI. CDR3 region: CASSYSRQGGETQYF. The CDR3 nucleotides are TGTGCCAGCAGTTACTCTCGACAGGGAGGAGAGACCCAGTACTTC.

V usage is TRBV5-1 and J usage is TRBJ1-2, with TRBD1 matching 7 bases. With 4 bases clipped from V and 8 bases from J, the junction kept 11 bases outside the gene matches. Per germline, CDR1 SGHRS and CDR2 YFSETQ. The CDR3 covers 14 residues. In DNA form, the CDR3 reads TGCGCCAGCAGCGGACCGACAGGGTTCGAAGGCTACACCTTC. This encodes CASSGPTGFEGYTF. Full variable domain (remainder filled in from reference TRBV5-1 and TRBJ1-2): KAGVTQTPRYLIKTRGQQVTLSCSPISGHRSVSWYQQTPGQGLQFLFEYFSETQRNKGNFPGRFSGRQFSNSRSEMNVSTLELGDSALYLCASSGPTGFEGYTFGSGTRLTVV.